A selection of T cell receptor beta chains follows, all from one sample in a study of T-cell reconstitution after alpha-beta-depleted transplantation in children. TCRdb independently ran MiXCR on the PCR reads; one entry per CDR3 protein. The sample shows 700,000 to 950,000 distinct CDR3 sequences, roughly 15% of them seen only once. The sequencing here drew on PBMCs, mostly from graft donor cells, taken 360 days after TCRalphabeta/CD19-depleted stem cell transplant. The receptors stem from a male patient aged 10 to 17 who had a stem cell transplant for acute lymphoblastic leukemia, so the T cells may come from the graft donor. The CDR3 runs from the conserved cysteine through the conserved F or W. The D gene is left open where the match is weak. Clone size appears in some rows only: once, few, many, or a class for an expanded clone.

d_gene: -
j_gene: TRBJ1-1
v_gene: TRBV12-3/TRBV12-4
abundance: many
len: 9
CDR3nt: TGTGCGACGGATACTGAAGCTTTCTTT
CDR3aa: CATDTEAFF

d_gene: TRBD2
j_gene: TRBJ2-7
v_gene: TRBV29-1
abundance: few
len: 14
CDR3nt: TGCAGCGTTGGGGCTAGCGGGAGCTCCTACGAGCAGTACTTC
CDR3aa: CSVGASGSSYEQYF

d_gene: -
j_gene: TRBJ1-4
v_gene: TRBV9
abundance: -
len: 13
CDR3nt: TGTGCCAGCAGCTCTGCAACTAATGAAAAACTGTTTTTT
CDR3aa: CASSSATNEKLFF

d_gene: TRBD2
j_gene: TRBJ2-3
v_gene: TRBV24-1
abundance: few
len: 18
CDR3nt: TGTGCCACCAGTGATTCCCCGGGACTAGCGGGAGTAGCGGATACGCAGTATTTT
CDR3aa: CATSDSPGLAGVADTQYF

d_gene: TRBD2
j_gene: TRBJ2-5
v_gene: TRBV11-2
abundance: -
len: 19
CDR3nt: TGTGCCAGCAGCTTAGAGTGGGAGATTCTAGCGGGATCCCAAGAGACCCAGTACTTC
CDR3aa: CASSLEWEILAGSQETQYF

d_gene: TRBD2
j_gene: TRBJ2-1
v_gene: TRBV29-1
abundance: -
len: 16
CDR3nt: TGCAGCGTTGAAAGACTAGCGGGAGGGCCTCACGATGAGCAGTTCTTC
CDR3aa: CSVERLAGGPHDEQFF

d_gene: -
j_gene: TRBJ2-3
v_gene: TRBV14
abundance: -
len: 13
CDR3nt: TGTGCCAGCAGCCAAGACATAATTCTTACGCAGTATTTT
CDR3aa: CASSQDIILTQYF

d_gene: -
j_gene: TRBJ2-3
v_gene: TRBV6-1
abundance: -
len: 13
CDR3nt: TGTGCCAGCAGACTACAGGGCTTTGATACGCAGTATTTT
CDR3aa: CASRLQGFDTQYF

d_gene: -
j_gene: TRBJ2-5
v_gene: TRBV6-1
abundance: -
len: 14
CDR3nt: TGTGCCAGCACCCAGGTGGGGGGCAGGGAGACCCAGTACTTC
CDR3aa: CASTQVGGRETQYF

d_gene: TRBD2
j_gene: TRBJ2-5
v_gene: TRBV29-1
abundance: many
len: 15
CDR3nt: TGCAGCGTCGGAGGGACTAGCGGGAGACAAGAGACCCAGTACTTC
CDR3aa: CSVGGTSGRQETQYF

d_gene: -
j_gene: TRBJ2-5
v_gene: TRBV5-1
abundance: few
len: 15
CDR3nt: TGCGCCAGCAGCTTGATACCTAGCGAACAAGAGACCCAGTACTTC
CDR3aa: CASSLIPSEQETQYF

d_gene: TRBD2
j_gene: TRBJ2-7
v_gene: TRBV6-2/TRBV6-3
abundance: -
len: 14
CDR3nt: TGTGCCAGCCAACGAGTGGGAGGGCCTTACGAGCAGTACTTC
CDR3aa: CASQRVGGPYEQYF

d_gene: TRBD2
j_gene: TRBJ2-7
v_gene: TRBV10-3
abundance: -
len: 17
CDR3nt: TGTGCCATCAGCCCCTTGGTAGCGGGAGGGCGCACCTACGAGCAGTACTTC
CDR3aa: CAISPLVAGGRTYEQYF

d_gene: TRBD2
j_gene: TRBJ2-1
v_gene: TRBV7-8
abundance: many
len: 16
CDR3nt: TGTGCCAGCAGCTTAGAGAAGACTAGCGGGAGGAATGAGCAGTTCTTC
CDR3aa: CASSLEKTSGRNEQFF

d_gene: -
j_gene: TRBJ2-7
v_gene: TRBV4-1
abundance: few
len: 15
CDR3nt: TGCGCCAGCAGCCAAGATTACGAGGGGCTCTACGAGCAGTACTTC
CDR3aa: CASSQDYEGLYEQYF

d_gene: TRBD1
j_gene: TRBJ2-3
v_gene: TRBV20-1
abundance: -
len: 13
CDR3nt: TGCAGGCTCGGACAGGGGGCAACAGATACGCAGTATTTT
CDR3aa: CRLGQGATDTQYF

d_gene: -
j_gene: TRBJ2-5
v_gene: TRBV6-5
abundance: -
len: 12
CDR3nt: TGTGCCAGCAGTTCCCCTTTGGGGACCCAGTACTTC
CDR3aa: CASSSPLGTQYF

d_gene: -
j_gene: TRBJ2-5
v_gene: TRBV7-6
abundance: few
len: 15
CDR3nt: TGTGCCAGCAGCTTAGGGGTAGGGGGCCAAGAGACCCAGTACTTC
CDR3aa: CASSLGVGGQETQYF

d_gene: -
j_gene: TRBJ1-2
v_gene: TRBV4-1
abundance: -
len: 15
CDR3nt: TGCGCCAGCAGCCTGGCGGTTGTGGGGAACTATGGCTACACCTTC
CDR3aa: CASSLAVVGNYGYTF

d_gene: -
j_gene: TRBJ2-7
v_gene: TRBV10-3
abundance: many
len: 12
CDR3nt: TGTGCCACTCAGACTAGCTCCTACGAGCAGTACTTC
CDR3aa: CATQTSSYEQYF

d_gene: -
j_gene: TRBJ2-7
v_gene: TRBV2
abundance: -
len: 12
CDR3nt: TGTGCCAGCCAACGAGAGGCCTACGAGCAGTACTTC
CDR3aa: CASQREAYEQYF

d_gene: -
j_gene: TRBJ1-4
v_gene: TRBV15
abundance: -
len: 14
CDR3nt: TGTGCCACGACCTTCGGGGAAGGGGGTGAAAAACTGTTTTTT
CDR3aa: CATTFGEGGEKLFF

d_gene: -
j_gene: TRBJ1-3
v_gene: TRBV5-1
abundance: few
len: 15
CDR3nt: TGCGCCAGCAGCTTGGCTTGGGGTTTCGGCTACACCATATATTTT
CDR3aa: CASSLAWGFGYTIYF

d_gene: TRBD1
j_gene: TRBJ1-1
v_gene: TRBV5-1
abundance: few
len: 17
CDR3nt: TGCGCCAGCAGCTTGGGACAGGGCTTTTTTGAGAACACTGAAGCTTTCTTT
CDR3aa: CASSLGQGFFENTEAFF

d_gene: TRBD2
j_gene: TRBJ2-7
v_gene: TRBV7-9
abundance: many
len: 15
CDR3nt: TGTGCCAGCAGCTTAGCCGGGACTAGCGGCTACGAGCAGTACTTC
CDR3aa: CASSLAGTSGYEQYF

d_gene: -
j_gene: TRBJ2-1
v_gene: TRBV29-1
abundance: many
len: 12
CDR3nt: TGCAGCGTTGTGAAGGGGCTGGATGAGCAGTTCTTC
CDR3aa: CSVVKGLDEQFF

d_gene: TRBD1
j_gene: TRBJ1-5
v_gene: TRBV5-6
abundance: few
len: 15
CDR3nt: TGTGCCAGCAGCTTCTGGGACAGGGGAAATCAGCCCCAGCATTTT
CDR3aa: CASSFWDRGNQPQHF

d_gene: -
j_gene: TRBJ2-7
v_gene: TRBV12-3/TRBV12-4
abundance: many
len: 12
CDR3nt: TGTGCCAGCAGTTCCTGGACGGACGAGCAGTACTTC
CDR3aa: CASSSWTDEQYF

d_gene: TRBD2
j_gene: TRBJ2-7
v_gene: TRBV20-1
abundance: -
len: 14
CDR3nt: TGCAGTGCTAGAGCCAGGACTAGCGTCCACGAGCAGTACTTC
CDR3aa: CSARARTSVHEQYF

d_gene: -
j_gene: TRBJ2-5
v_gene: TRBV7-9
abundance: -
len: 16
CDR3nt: TGTGCCAGCAGCCGGCTACAGGGTAATATGCGGGAGACCCAGTACTTC
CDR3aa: CASSRLQGNMRETQYF

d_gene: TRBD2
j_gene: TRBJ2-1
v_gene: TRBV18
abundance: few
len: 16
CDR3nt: TGTGCCAGCTCACCCCGTATAGCGGGAGGTATATATGAGCAGTTCTTC
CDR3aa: CASSPRIAGGIYEQFF

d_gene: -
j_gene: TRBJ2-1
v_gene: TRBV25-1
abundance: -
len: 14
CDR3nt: TGTGCCAGCAGTGAATTGTGGGCTTACAATGAGCAGTTCTTC
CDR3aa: CASSELWAYNEQFF

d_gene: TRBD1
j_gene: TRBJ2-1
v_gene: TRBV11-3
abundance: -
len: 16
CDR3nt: TGTGCCAGCAGCAACCGCCGGGACAGGGCTTTCAATGAGCAGTTCTTC
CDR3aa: CASSNRRDRAFNEQFF

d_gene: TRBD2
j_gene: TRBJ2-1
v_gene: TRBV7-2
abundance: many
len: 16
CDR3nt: TGTGCCAGCAGCTATCGGGCTAGCGGGAGGGCAGATGAGCAGTTCTTC
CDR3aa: CASSYRASGRADEQFF

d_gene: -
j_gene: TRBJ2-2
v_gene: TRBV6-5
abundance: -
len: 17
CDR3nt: TGTGCCAGCAGTTACTCGGTCAGGGGGGCCGGAGCCGGGGAGCTGTTTTTT
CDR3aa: CASSYSVRGAGAGELFF

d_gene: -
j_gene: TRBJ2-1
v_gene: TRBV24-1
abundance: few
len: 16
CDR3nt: TGTGCCACCAGTGACATAGCGGCCCTCGGGGGCAATGAGCAGTTCTTC
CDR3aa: CATSDIAALGGNEQFF

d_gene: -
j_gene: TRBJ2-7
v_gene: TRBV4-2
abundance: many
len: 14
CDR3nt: TGTGCCAGCAGCCAAGTGGCAGGGGACTACGAGCAGTACTTC
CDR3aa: CASSQVAGDYEQYF

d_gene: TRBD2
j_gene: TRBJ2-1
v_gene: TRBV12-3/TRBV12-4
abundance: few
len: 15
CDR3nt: TGTGCCAGCAGTCGACTAGCGGGAGAACCCAATGAGCAGTTCTTC
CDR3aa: CASSRLAGEPNEQFF

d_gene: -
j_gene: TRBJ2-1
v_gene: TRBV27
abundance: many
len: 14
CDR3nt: TGTGCCAGTCAGAGAAGGTGGGGGGCCCATGAGCAGTTCTTC
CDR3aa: CASQRRWGAHEQFF

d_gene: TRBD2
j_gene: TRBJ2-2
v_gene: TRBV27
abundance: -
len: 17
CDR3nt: TGTGCCAGCAGTTATCCTAGCGGGATTGTTGACACCGGGGAGCTGTTTTTT
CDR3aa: CASSYPSGIVDTGELFF

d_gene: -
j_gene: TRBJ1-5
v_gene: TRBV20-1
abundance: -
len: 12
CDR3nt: TGCAGTGCTCCGACTTGGGATCAGCCCCAGCATTTT
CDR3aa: CSAPTWDQPQHF

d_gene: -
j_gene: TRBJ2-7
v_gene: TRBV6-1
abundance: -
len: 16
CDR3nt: TGTGCCACCTCCCCCTCGACAGGAGTCATGACCTACGAGCAGTACTTC
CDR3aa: CATSPSTGVMTYEQYF

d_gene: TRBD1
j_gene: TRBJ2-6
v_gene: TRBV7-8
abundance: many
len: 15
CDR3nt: TGTGCCAGCAGACACAGGGGAGCTGGGGCCAACGTCCTGACTTTC
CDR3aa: CASRHRGAGANVLTF

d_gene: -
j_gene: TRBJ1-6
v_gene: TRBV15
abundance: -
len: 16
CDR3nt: TGTGCCACCAGCAGAGATCCTCGCAGGGGAGGTTCACCCCTCCACTTT
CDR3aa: CATSRDPRRGGSPLHF